This TCR beta chain was captured in a study of beta chain features in type 1 diabetes. A note on this clone: Its specificity is unknown.

Regarding the study as a whole: Insertion counts at VDJ junctions were lower in type 1 diabetes patients, who also showed more deletions there.

Expressed TCRB transcripts were sequenced after all isolated RNA was converted to cDNA. Sequencing was performed with immunoSEQ multiplex PCR; in TCRdb, only in-frame clones are kept and a portion is missing. The sample has fewer than 550,000 clones; about 10% are singletons. Germline loops: CDR1 SQVTM, CDR2 ANQGSEA. With V trimmed by 2 bases and J by 1 base, 3 bases remained unmatched. This CDR3 comprises 16 residues. V gene TRBV29-1 combines with J gene TRBJ2-5, with 14 bases matching TRBD2. This clonotype originated in a woman aged 18-29 years in good health. The sequencing input was naive CD4+ T cells from blood. The CDR3 spells CSVERLAGGGQETQYF. The CDR3 DNA sequence: TGCAGCGTTGAACGACTAGCGGGAGGGGGCCAAGAGACCCAGTACTTC.